Following are 27 T cell receptor beta chains from one sample sequenced in a study of blood T cell repertoires in COVID-19. TCRdb keeps only in-frame clones here, not all; method: immunoSEQ multiplex PCR. The sample consists of 110,000 to 150,000 clones, more than 75% of them appearing once. The sequenced sample was peripheral blood. The receptor set was obtained from a human donor in a cohort sampled during active COVID-19.

The CDR3 nucleotides read TGTGCCAGCAGCTTAGTGTCAGGGGTGGGGAATTCACCCCTCCACTTT. It translates to CASSLVSGVGNSPLHF. The J gene is TRBJ1-6, the V gene TRBV7-2; D is perhaps TRBD1 (6 bases). Germline V lookup: CDR1 SGHTA, CDR2 FQGNSA. The CDR3 sequence is 16 residues long. Between the trimmed V and J ends, which lost 1 base and 7 bases, there was a span of 14 bases. The full variable domain, with the rest looked up from reference TRBV7-2 and TRBJ1-6, is GAGVSQSPSNKVTEKGKDVELRCDPISGHTALYWYRQSLGQGLEFLIYFQGNSAPDKSGLPSDRFSAERTGGSVSTLTIQRTQQEDSAVYLCASSLVSGVGNSPLHFGNGTRLTVT.

This clone was recorded a few times. One junction end does not reproduce the germline sequence, and a read error may be involved. The chain uses TRBV7-7 and TRBJ2-1, with TRBD1 matching 7 bases. The length of the CDR3 is 16 residues. Germline V gives CDR1 SSHAT, CDR2 FNYEAQ (reference sequence). The CDR3 nucleotides read TGTGCTAGCAGCCCGATTAGACAGGGCTCCTACAATGAGCAGTTCTTC. Translated, it gives CASSPIRQGSYNEQFF.

The rearrangement links TRBV4-1 to TRBJ2-7; possibly TRBD2 for D (6 bases). Looked up from germline, CDR1 is MGHRA and CDR2 is YSYEKL. V gave up 6 bases and J gave up 7 bases, with 16 bases separating them. The CDR3 sequence is 13 residues long. The CDR3 reads CASSHGVGGEQYF. As DNA, the CDR3 is TGCGCCAGCAGTCACGGTGTCGGGGGAGAGCAGTACTTC.

This clone was picked up one time. The chain is built from TRBV11-2 and TRBJ2-2, with a possible D match to TRBD2 (5 bases). Trimming removed 5 bases at V and 7 bases at J, with 8 bases between. This CDR3 has 12 amino acids. Germline V gene lookup returns CDR1 SGHAT and CDR2 FQNNGV. This chain's CDR3 is CASSLAGGELFF. CDR3 sequence (DNA): TGTGCCAGCAGCCTGGCGGGCGGGGAGCTGTTTTTT.

The chain employs TRBV6-5 and TRBJ2-1; TRBD2 is a possible D gene (6 bases). Germline V gene sequence: CDR1 MNHEY, CDR2 SVGAGI. V gave up 4 bases and J gave up 6 bases, with 16 bases separating them. The CDR3 spans 15 residues. This chain's CDR3 is CASSSPAGRPNEQFF. The DNA for the CDR3 is TGTGCCAGCAGTTCCCCGGCGGGGAGGCCCAATGAGCAGTTCTTC.

J is TRBJ2-7 and V is TRBV20-1, with D unresolved. The germline gives CDR1 DFQATT, CDR2 SNEGSKA (reference sequence). V was shortened by 5 bases and J by 4 bases, with 9 bases between the two germline ends. The CDR3 covers 11 residues. CDR3 sequence: CSARFLYEQYF. The CDR3 region has the DNA TGCAGTGCTCGTTTCCTGTACGAGCAGTACTTC.

This chain links TRBV14 with TRBJ1-2; TRBD1 matches at 10 bases. There are 14 residues in the CDR3. The ends lost 4 bases at V and 6 bases at J; junction bases unmatched: 5. Germline assignment: CDR1 SGHDN and CDR2 FVKESK. DNA for the CDR3: TGTGCCAGCAGCCGGGGACAGGGGTTGGATGGCTACACCTTC. This encodes CASSRGQGLDGYTF. Variable domain in full (rest from reference TRBV14 and TRBJ1-2): EAGVTQFPSHSVIEKGQTVTLRCDPISGHDNLYWYRRVMGKEIKFLLHFVKESKQDESGMPNNRFLAERTGGTYSTLKVQPAELEDSGVYFCASSRGQGLDGYTFGSGTRLTVV.

The CDR3 bases are TGTGCCTGGAGGAGGTCAGGGGGACAGAAACTGTTTTTT. This gives the protein CAWRRSGGQKLFF. This chain links TRBV30 with TRBJ1-4, with TRBD1 matching over 7 bases. The CDR3 has 13 amino acids. Germline V CDR1 and CDR2: GTSNPN, SVGIG (reference sequence). Trimming removed 3 bases from V and 11 bases from J; junction bases left unmatched: 9.

This chain uses TRBV3-1 (or the pseudogene TRBV3-2) with TRBJ2-7; 7 bases align to TRBD2. From germline, CDR1 is LGHDT and CDR2 YNNKEL (reference sequence). CDR3 length: 14 amino acids. The J segment lost 7 bases and the V segment lost 4 bases, leaving 10 bases of the junction unmatched. The CDR3 sequence is CASSPPGRAGEQYF. Written as DNA, the CDR3 is TGTGCCAGCAGCCCTCCGGGGAGGGCCGGGGAGCAGTACTTC.

The chain uses TRBV7-3 and TRBJ1-6; the match to TRBD1 covers 10 bases. Trimming removed 4 bases from V and 10 bases from J; junction bases left unmatched: 7. The germline gives CDR1 SGHTA, CDR2 FQGTGA. There are 15 residues in the CDR3. The CDR3, as DNA: TGTGCCAGCAGCTCGGACGGGACAGGGGAATCACCCCTCCACTTT. It translates to CASSSDGTGESPLHF.

The rearrangement links TRBV7-2 to TRBJ1-2; D possibly corresponds to TRBD1 (6 bases). Germline CDR1 is SGHTA and CDR2 is FQGNSA. V lost 2 bases to trimming and J lost 7 bases, with 8 bases between them. The CDR3 consists of 12 residues. DNA of the CDR3: TGTGCCAGCAGCTTATACAGGGCTGGCTACACCTTC. Protein sequence: CASSLYRAGYTF.

The chain recombines TRBV7-2 with TRBJ2-3; TRBD2 matches at 8 bases. V shed 3 bases and J 4 bases; nucleotides not matched to a gene: 15. The CDR3 loop spans 18 amino acids. The V gene's germline CDR1 is SGHTA and CDR2 FQGNSA. The CDR3 DNA sequence: TGTGCCAGCAGCTTTCGGACTAGCCGGGGAGAATTCCCAGATACGCAGTATTTT. Translated: CASSFRTSRGEFPDTQYF.

The V gene is TRBV12-3 or TRBV12-4, the J gene TRBJ1-1, with D perhaps matching TRBD1 (5 bases). V dropped 8 bases and J dropped 11 bases, with 18 bases sitting between them. The CDR3 runs to 12 residues. The CDR3 reads CASLGGGQLAFF. CDR3 sequence (DNA): TGTGCCAGCTTGGGGGGAGGGCAGTTGGCTTTCTTT.

The chain couples TRBV5-1 to TRBJ1-5; 9 nucleotides line up with TRBD1. Germline V gene data show CDR1 as SGHRS and CDR2 as YFSETQ. The CDR3 spans 14 residues. Unmatched junction bases numbered 5, after V lost 4 bases and J lost 6 bases. CDR3 DNA: TGCGCCAGCAGCATGACAGGGGGATCTCAGCCCCAGCATTTT. It specifies CASSMTGGSQPQHF.

The rearrangement uses TRBV6-6 and TRBJ1-1; no definite D call. Trimming left V 5 bases short and J 6 bases short, with 13 bases between. Germline V gene data show CDR1 as MNHNY and CDR2 as SVGAGI (reference sequence). This CDR3 region has 13 residues. The CDR3 loop reads CASSQRQIPEAFF. CDR3 coding DNA: TGTGCCAGCAGTCAACGCCAGATCCCTGAAGCTTTCTTT.

V is TRBV5-1 and J is TRBJ2-2; D is unclear. This CDR3 contains 14 residues. Trimming removed 5 bases from V and 2 bases from J, with 10 bases in between. The germline gives CDR1 SGHRS, CDR2 YFSETQ. The CDR3 loop reads CASRSGPNTGELFF. The CDR3 coding sequence is TGCGCCAGCAGGTCGGGTCCAAACACCGGGGAGCTGTTTTTT.

This chain uses TRBV13 with TRBJ2-7; 9 bases align to TRBD2. Trimming removed 1 base from V and 7 bases from J; junction bases left unmatched: 11. Germline-derived CDR1 and CDR2 are PRHDT and FYEKMQ (reference sequence). The CDR3 is 16 residues long. This CDR3 reads CASSLVPAGGPREQYF. The CDR3 bases are TGTGCCAGCAGCTTAGTCCCCGCGGGAGGGCCGAGGGAGCAGTACTTC.

In DNA, the CDR3 is TGTGCCAGCAGTTACGAACAGGGGGGTAGGGAAAAACTGTTTTTT. Translation: CASSYEQGGREKLFF. This chain uses TRBV2 with TRBJ1-4; 8 nucleotides line up with TRBD1. CDR1 and CDR2 (germline): SNHLY, FYNNEI. V lost 5 bases to trimming and J lost 8 bases; unmatched junction nucleotides: 10. This CDR3 has 15 amino acids.

The chain joins TRBV28 to TRBJ2-3; TRBD2 is a possible D gene (5 bases). The V end was cut by 7 bases, the J end by 14 bases, with 22 bases between. In germline, CDR1 is MDHEN, CDR2 SYDVKM. The CDR3 consists of 13 residues. The CDR3 region is CASNEGRGEGMYF. CDR3 coding DNA: TGTGCCAGCAATGAGGGTAGAGGTGAGGGAATGTATTTT.

The chain employs TRBV4-2 and TRBJ2-1; TRBD1 matches 9 bases. Trimming took 3 bases from V and 1 from J; bases not matched to a gene: 4. The CDR3 totals 16 residues. From germline, CDR1 is LGHNA and CDR2 YNFKEQ. The CDR3 coding sequence is TGTGCCAGCAGCCATACAGGGGGCAGGTCCTACAATGAGCAGTTCTTC. Its translation: CASSHTGGRSYNEQFF.

V usage is TRBV12-3 or TRBV12-4 and J usage is TRBJ1-2, with 7 bases aligning to TRBD1. V was clipped by 6 bases and J by 2 bases; unmatched bases: 3. This CDR3 spans 13 amino acids. CDR3 coding DNA: TGTGCCAGCAGGCAGACAGGGAACTATGGCTACACCTTC. Its translation is CASRQTGNYGYTF.

J is TRBJ1-2 and V is TRBV19, with 7 bases that match TRBD1. With 7 bases clipped from V and 0 bases from J, the junction kept 11 bases outside the gene matches. Germline CDR1 and CDR2: LNHDA and SQIVND (reference sequence). CDR3 length: 16 residues. CDR3 nucleotides: TGTGCCAGTACGTTATGGGACAGCAAATCTAACTATGGCTACACCTTC. The encoded protein is CASTLWDSKSNYGYTF. Full variable domain (rest looked up from reference TRBV19 and TRBJ1-2): DGGITQSPKYLFRKEGQNVTLSCEQNLNHDAMYWYRQDPGQGLRLIYYSQIVNDFQKGDIAEGYSVSREKKESFPLTVTSAQKNPTAFYLCASTLWDSKSNYGYTFGSGTRLTVV.

The chain has TRBV30 and TRBJ2-5; tentatively, D is TRBD1 (5 bases). The V end was cut by 5 bases, the J end by 4 bases, with 11 bases between. The V gene's germline CDR1 is GTSNPN and CDR2 SVGIG (reference sequence). The CDR3 covers 12 residues. CDR3 DNA: TGTGCCTGGGAAGACAGTAGAGAGACCCAGTACTTC. It encodes CAWEDSRETQYF.

This CDR3 reads CASSSWGGGTEAFF. For the CDR3, the DNA is TGTGCCAGCAGTTCCTGGGGGGGTGGCACTGAAGCTTTCTTT. The gene calls are TRBV28 and TRBJ1-1, with D maybe TRBD1 (5 bases). V lost 4 bases, J lost 4 bases, and 13 bases lay in between. The germline CDR1 and CDR2 sequences are MDHEN and SYDVKM. This CDR3 contains 14 residues.

V is TRBV6-5 and J is TRBJ2-5; 11 nucleotides line up with TRBD1. The CDR3 consists of 13 residues. Germline CDR1 reads MNHEY; CDR2 reads SVGAGI. Germline trimming cut 6 bases from V and 9 bases from J; bases unmatched to any gene: 6. CDR3 protein: CASRPGQGVSQYF. CDR3 sequence (DNA): TGTGCCAGCAGACCGGGACAGGGGGTTTCCCAGTACTTC.

Only one count was recorded for this clone. This chain joins TRBV28 and TRBJ2-7; TRBD2 matches 8 bases. V shed 3 bases and J 2 bases; nucleotides not matched to a gene: 3. This CDR3 contains 14 residues. Germline lookup yields CDR1 MDHEN and CDR2 SYDVKM. The CDR3 loop reads CASSFLAGTYEQYF. The DNA for the CDR3 is TGTGCCAGCAGTTTCTTAGCGGGGACCTACGAGCAGTACTTC.

This chain links TRBV7-2 with TRBJ2-1, with D possibly TRBD2 on 5 matching bases. The germline gives CDR1 SGHTA, CDR2 FQGNSA. The CDR3 has 13 amino acids. V was pared by 7 bases and J by 7 bases, with 14 bases between. The CDR3, as DNA: TGTGCCAGCACCCCGAGTCGGGGAAATGAGCAGTTCTTC. Protein: CASTPSRGNEQFF.